These 20 T cell receptor beta chains came from one sample sequenced in a study of T cell clonality in common variable immunodeficiency. Profiling relied on immunoSEQ multiplex PCR, and the TCRdb table lists in-frame clones only, not all of them. The repertoire consists of about 60,000 clones, none detected only once. Sequencing was done on a sample of peripheral blood mononuclear cells. The receptors come from a person aged 18 to 75 in good health.

This clone was found many times. The CDR3 is cut off 3 residues early in the read; its end comes from the germline J gene. The V and J genes are TRBV9 and TRBJ2-5; TRBD2 aligns across 13 bases. Per germline, CDR1 SGDLS and CDR2 YYNGEE. CDR3 size: 17 residues. V trimming: 2 bases; J trimming: 5 bases; junction bases outside the gene matches: 9. The DNA read from the CDR3 is TGTGCCAGCAGCGTTTCCGGACTAGCGGGAGTAGGTGAGACC. The encoded protein is CASSVSGLAGVGET. The full CDR3 protein is CASSVSGLAGVGETQYF.

This clone was counted at least ten times. The missing CDR3 end, 3 residues past where the read stops, is filled in from the germline J gene. V and J are TRBV4-2 and TRBJ2-3; TRBD2 matches 12 bases. The CDR3 is made up of 18 amino acids. J lost 0 bases, V lost 2 bases, and 6 bases had no gene match. The germline V gene encodes CDR1 LGHNA and CDR2 YNFKEQ. Incomplete CDR3 DNA: TGTGCCAGCAGCCAAAAGCCCGGGACTAGCGGGAGCACAGATACG. As protein: CASSQKPGTSGSTDT. The CDR3, in full, reads CASSQKPGTSGSTDTQYF.

This clone was detected many times. The CDR3 is cut off 3 residues early in the read; its end comes from the germline J gene. The rearrangement uses TRBV2 and TRBJ2-1, with 10 bases matching TRBD2. Germline trimming cut 4 bases from V and 5 bases from J; bases unmatched to any gene: 5. The CDR3 is made up of 15 amino acids. CDR1 SNHLY and CDR2 FYNNEI come from the germline V gene. The chain's CDR3 is CASSGWTSGNNEQFF. CDR3 DNA (partial): TGTGCCAGCAGTGGCTGGACTAGCGGCAACAATGAG. The full variable domain, with the rest looked up from reference TRBV2 and TRBJ2-1, is EPEVTQTPSHQVTQMGQEVILRCVPISNHLYFYWYRQILGQKVEFLVSFYNNEISEKSEIFDDQFSVERPDGSNFTLKIRSTKLEDSAMYFCASSGWTSGNNEQFFGPGTRLTVL.

This clone was seen many times. Sequence at one end of the junction differs from germline and may be a read error. The read comes to an end 3 residues before the CDR3 does, leaving the germline J gene to fill in the end. The chain recombines TRBV20-1 with TRBJ2-7, with TRBD2 identical over 8 bases. Germline V gene data show CDR1 as DFQATT and CDR2 as SNEGSKA (reference sequence). The CDR3 is 13 amino acids. The CDR3 loop reads CSAGDSGIYEQYF. Incomplete CDR3 DNA: TGCAGTGCTGGAGATAGCGGGATCTACGAG.

This clone was observed many times. The read ends 3 residues before the CDR3 terminus; that terminus is restored from the germline J gene. J is TRBJ2-4 and V is TRBV19, with D perhaps matching TRBD1 (6 bases). Germline V gene lookup returns CDR1 LNHDA and CDR2 SQIVND (reference sequence). Deletions cut 5 bases from V and 0 bases from J, with 11 bases between. There are 15 residues in the CDR3. The DNA read from the CDR3 is TGTGCCAGTAGTCCCCGGACAGCAGCCAAAAACATT. The encoded protein is CASSPRTAAKNI. The whole CDR3 protein reads CASSPRTAAKNIQYF.

This clone was observed at least ten times. The read terminates 3 residues ahead of where the CDR3 ends, so the germline J gene completes it. The V gene is TRBV30, the J gene TRBJ1-3, with D uncertain. V was trimmed by 4 bases and J by 1 base, leaving 5 bases between them. Germline V gives CDR1 GTSNPN, CDR2 SVGIG (reference sequence). CDR3 size: 12 residues. The CDR3 DNA, read in part, is TGTGCCTGGACAGAATCTGGAAACACC. Its translation: CAWTESGNT. The full CDR3 protein is CAWTESGNTIYF.

In this sample, this clone turned up many times. The read terminates 3 residues ahead of where the CDR3 ends, so the germline J gene completes it. This rearrangement joins TRBV5-6 to TRBJ2-7; 8 positions agree with TRBD1. CDR1 is SGHDT and CDR2 is YYEEEE in the germline V gene. The ends lost 4 bases at V and 6 bases at J; junction bases unmatched: 3. CDR3 size: 12 residues. The CDR3 DNA, read in part, is TGTGCCAGCAGCCGGACAGGGTTCGAG. Protein product: CASSRTGFE. In full, the CDR3 is CASSRTGFEQYF.

This clone has ten or more counts. Read sequence stops 3 residues before the CDR3 end, and the germline J gene provides the missing end. The rearrangement joins TRBV7-3 to TRBJ1-6; 10 bases agree with TRBD1. The CDR3 is 15 residues long. Germline V gene data show CDR1 as SGHTA and CDR2 as FQGTGA. V was clipped by 2 bases and J by 10 bases; unmatched bases: 5. CDR3 DNA, as far as it was read: TGTGCCAGCAGCTTATGGGGACAGGGGAAATCACCC. Residues: CASSLWGQGKSP. The CDR3 as a whole reads CASSLWGQGKSPLHF. Full variable domain (remainder filled in from reference TRBV7-3 and TRBJ1-6): GAGVSQTPSNKVTEKGKYVELRCDPISGHTALYWYRQSLGQGPEFLIYFQGTGAADDSGLPNDRFFAVRPEGSVSTLKIQRTERGDSAVYLCASSLWGQGKSPLHFGNGTRLTVT.

This clone came up many times. Read data end 3 residues before the CDR3 end; the end is taken from the germline J gene. The J gene is TRBJ2-7, the V gene TRBV12-5, with 8 bases lining up with TRBD2. V lost 2 bases and J lost 5; bases outside the gene matches: 20. CDR1 and CDR2 (germline): LGHNT, FRNRAP. The CDR3 sequence is 19 residues long. CDR3 protein: CASGLILTLAGTRVNEQYF. Incomplete CDR3 DNA: TGTGCTAGTGGTTTGATTCTTACCCTGGCCGGGACTAGAGTCAACGAG. The variable domain in full, completed from reference TRBV12-5 and TRBJ2-7, reads DARVTQTPRHKVTEMGQEVTMRCQPILGHNTVFWYRQTMMQGLELLAYFRNRAPLDDSGMPKDRFSAEMPDATLATLKIQPSEPRDSAVYFCASGLILTLAGTRVNEQYFGPGTRLTVT.

This clone has ten or more counts. From the germline J gene comes the end of the CDR3, since the read stops 3 residues before it. The chain links TRBV7-6 to TRBJ2-7, with TRBD2 matching 7 bases. Unmatched junction bases numbered 8, after V lost 5 bases and J lost 1 base. The germline CDR1 and CDR2 sequences are SGHVS and FNYEAQ. This CDR3 region has 15 residues. CDR3 protein: CASSGPGGLSYEQYF. The sequenced CDR3 bases are TGTGCCAGCAGCGGACCCGGGGGGTTATCCTACGAG. The complete variable domain, with remaining parts taken from reference TRBV7-6 and TRBJ2-7, reads GAGVSQSPRYKVTKRGQDVALRCDPISGHVSLYWYRQALGQGPEFLTYFNYEAQQDKSGLPNDRFSAERPEGSISTLTIQRTEQRDSAMYRCASSGPGGLSYEQYFGPGTRLTVT.

This clone was counted between two and nine times. Partial CDR3 DNA: TGCGCCAGCAGCTTTTGGGACAGGCCCTACGAG. This sequence encodes CASSFWDRPYE. The whole CDR3 reads CASSFWDRPYEQYF. The chain is built from TRBV5-1 and TRBJ2-7; 8 bases fit TRBD1. The DNA ends 3 residues before the CDR3 does, and the rest of the CDR3 is filled in from the germline J gene. Trimming removed 2 bases from V and 2 bases from J; junction bases left unmatched: 3. CDR3 size: 14 residues. Germline V lookup: CDR1 SGHRS, CDR2 YFSETQ.

This clone was seen many times. The read comes to an end 3 residues before the CDR3 does, leaving the germline J gene to fill in the end. The rearrangement links TRBV7-2 to TRBJ1-1; D remains unclear. The ends were cut back, 5 bases at V and 1 base at J, with 14 bases in the middle. Germline V lookup: CDR1 SGHTA, CDR2 FQGNSA. The CDR3 extends over 15 amino acids. The DNA read from the CDR3 is TGTGCCAGCAGCCCGATGACACAGAAGAACACTGAA. It encodes CASSPMTQKNTE. The entire CDR3 protein reads CASSPMTQKNTEAFF.

In its sample, this clone was seen many times. The read finishes 3 residues shy of the CDR3 end, and the germline J gene is used to complete it. V gene TRBV29-1 combines with J gene TRBJ2-5; 8 bases are a match to TRBD2. The J segment lost 5 bases and the V segment lost 8 bases, leaving 16 bases of the junction unmatched. CDR1 is SQVTM, CDR2 ANQGSEA, per germline. The CDR3 extends over 15 amino acids. The CDR3 DNA, read in part, is TGCAGCCTAGAACCGGCTAGCGGGTTGGGGGAGACC. It yields the protein CSLEPASGLGET. The entire CDR3 is CSLEPASGLGETQYF.

This clone appeared many times. The CDR3 is cut off 3 residues early in the read; its end comes from the germline J gene. This chain joins TRBV30 and TRBJ2-7; 10 bases match TRBD2. With 2 bases clipped from V and 2 bases from J, the junction kept 12 bases outside the gene matches. CDR1 and CDR2 from the germline V gene are GTSNPN and SVGIG (reference sequence). The CDR3 has 17 amino acids. CDR3 DNA (partial): TGTGCCTGGAGTCCCAATATCCTAGCGGGAGTGGCCTACGAG. This sequence encodes CAWSPNILAGVAYE. The full CDR3 sequence reads CAWSPNILAGVAYEQYF.

This clone was recorded many times. The CDR3 goes on 3 residues after the read ends, and that part is filled in from the germline J gene. The chain recombines TRBV18 with TRBJ1-5; a weak D match, TRBD1 (5 bases). Germline V gene sequence: CDR1 KGHSH, CDR2 LQKENI. Trimming removed 3 bases from V and 7 bases from J, with 13 bases in between. This CDR3 has 14 amino acids. CDR3 sequence reads: CASSPGGGAQPQHF. Incomplete CDR3 DNA: TGTGCCAGCTCACCCGGGGGGGGTGCCCAGCCC. The variable domain in full, with the rest retrieved from reference TRBV18 and TRBJ1-5, is NAGVMQNPRHLVRRRGQEARLRCSPMKGHSHVYWYRQLPEEGLKFMVYLQKENIIDESGMPKERFSAEFPKEGPSILRIQQVVRGDSAAYFCASSPGGGAQPQHFGDGTRLSIL.

This clone was observed many times. The read ends 3 residues before the CDR3 terminus; that terminus is restored from the germline J gene. The chain links TRBV20-1 to TRBJ2-1, with 11 bases identical to TRBD2. Germline V gene sequence: CDR1 DFQATT, CDR2 SNEGSKA (reference sequence). Germline trimming cut 6 bases from V and 4 bases from J; bases unmatched to any gene: 17. The CDR3 is 18 residues long. CDR3 sequence reads: CSAVLLGGLAEIYNEQFF. The CDR3 bases that were read are TGCAGTGCCGTGCTGCTTGGGGGACTAGCGGAGATATACAATGAG.

This clone has at least ten counts. One junction end disagrees with the germline gene, perhaps due to a read error. This chain's CDR3 is CASSQLPGPLDTQYF. The part of the CDR3 DNA that was read is TGCGCCAGCAGCCAACTACCCGGTCCCTTAGATACG. The chain employs TRBV4-2 and TRBJ2-3; unclear D gene. The read gets to within 3 residues of the CDR3 end, and the germline J gene fills in the rest. Germline V gene lookup returns CDR1 LGHNA and CDR2 YNFKEQ. This CDR3 has 15 residues.

This clone was recorded many times. The junction departs from germline at one end; a sequencing error may be responsible. The read terminates 3 residues before the CDR3 end, so the remaining end is supplied by the germline J gene. This sequence joins TRBV4-2 and TRBJ2-1, with D perhaps TRBD1 (6 bases). Germline CDR1 reads LGHNA; CDR2 reads YNFKEQ. This CDR3 comprises 16 residues. CDR3 residues: CASSQDPRGSYNEQFF. CDR3 DNA (partial): TGCGCCAGCAGCCAAGACCCCAGGGGCTCCTACAATGAG.

There are many counts of this clone. The CDR3 end falls 3 residues outside the read, so it is completed with the germline J gene. The genes are TRBV7-6 and TRBJ2-5, with D maybe TRBD2 (6 bases). The CDR3 covers 15 residues. V shed 1 base and J shed 5 bases, with 14 bases lying between them. CDR1 SGHVS and CDR2 FNYEAQ come from the germline V gene. The CDR3 loop is CASSLGQGEVETQYF. The sequenced part of the CDR3 DNA is TGTGCCAGCAGCTTAGGCCAAGGGGAGGTGGAGACC. The entire variable domain, with the rest obtained from reference TRBV7-6 and TRBJ2-5, is as follows: GAGVSQSPRYKVTKRGQDVALRCDPISGHVSLYWYRQALGQGPEFLTYFNYEAQQDKSGLPNDRFSAERPEGSISTLTIQRTEQRDSAMYRCASSLGQGEVETQYFGPGTRLLVL.

This clone has ten or more counts. From the germline J gene comes the end of the CDR3, since the read stops 3 residues before it. The genes are TRBV20-1 and TRBJ2-4; 10 nucleotides match TRBD1. Per the germline V gene, CDR1 is DFQATT and CDR2 is SNEGSKA (reference sequence). With 5 bases clipped from V and 6 bases from J, the junction kept 7 bases outside the gene matches. The length of the CDR3 is 14 residues. The CDR3: CSACPGTGVNIQYF. Partial CDR3 DNA: TGCAGTGCTTGTCCCGGGACAGGGGTAAACATT.